Shown below are 24 T cell receptor beta chains from a single sample sequenced in a study of T-cell memory formation after mild COVID-19. Each CDR3 protein is one row after TCRdb ran MiXCR on the 5' RACE reads. This table has under 550,000 distinct CDR3 sequences, 18% appearing once. The sample was PBMCs or a T cell subset sorted from them (not recorded which). The receptors were gathered from an adult woman who had mild COVID-19 (a few samples of this study predate the infection). Cell type and time point are not known.

The chain combines TRBV6-1 with TRBJ2-3; 13 nucleotides match TRBD2. Germline CDR1 is MNHNS and CDR2 is SASEGT. V was clipped by 5 bases and J by 2 bases; unmatched bases: 13. The CDR3 runs to 19 residues. The CDR3 reads CASSYLGLAGSQHTDTQYF. CDR3 sequence (DNA): TGTGCCAGCAGTTACCTGGGACTAGCGGGGAGCCAACACACAGATACGCAGTATTTT.

This clonotype was seen more than once but under ten times. The chain couples TRBV18 to TRBJ2-1; 10 bases agree with TRBD2. Germline trimming cut 1 base from V and 3 bases from J; bases unmatched to any gene: 6. The CDR3 totals 17 residues. The germline V gene encodes CDR1 KGHSH and CDR2 LQKENI. The CDR3 sequence: CASSPRVSGGIYNEQFF. The CDR3 region has the DNA TGTGCCAGCTCACCACGGGTTAGCGGGGGGATCTACAATGAGCAGTTCTTC.

V is TRBV29-1 and J is TRBJ2-1, with D perhaps matching TRBD1 or TRBD2 (5 bases each). Trimming left V 1 base short and J 8 bases short, with 18 bases between. CDR3 size: 15 residues. CDR1 and CDR2 (germline): SQVTM, ANQGSEA. Here the CDR3 DNA reads TGCAGCGTTGAAGCCCCGGGACCTCATCCCGATGAGCAGTTCTTC. Translated, it gives CSVEAPGPHPDEQFF.

This clonotype was detected ten times or more. The chain combines TRBV19 with TRBJ2-7; 10 bases match TRBD1. The ends lost 5 bases at V and 2 bases at J; junction bases unmatched: 9. Per the germline V gene, CDR1 is LNHDA and CDR2 is SQIVND (reference sequence). The CDR3 has 16 residues. CDR3 protein: CASSYSSGTGAYEQYF. CDR3 nucleotides: TGTGCCAGTAGTTACTCCTCCGGGACAGGGGCCTACGAGCAGTACTTC.

This clonotype has only a few counts. The chain couples TRBV9 to TRBJ2-7; either TRBD1 or TRBD2 may fit D (6 bases each). This CDR3 has 16 amino acids. V was cut by 4 bases and J by 2 bases, with 19 bases left in between. The germline gives CDR1 SGDLS, CDR2 YYNGEE. The CDR3 bases are TGTGCCAGCAGCCATCACCCCAAGGGGGGAGCCTACGAGCAGTACTTC. Translated, it gives CASSHHPKGGAYEQYF.

The gene calls are TRBV7-2 and TRBJ1-1; 7 bases match TRBD1. The germline CDR1 and CDR2 sequences are SGHTA and FQGNSA. Trimming took 5 bases from V and 7 from J; bases not matched to a gene: 10. The CDR3 is made up of 14 amino acids. The CDR3 region is CASSRRQGRNEAFF. CDR3 nucleotides: TGTGCCAGCAGCCGTCGACAGGGACGAAATGAAGCTTTCTTT.

This clonotype was counted many times. CDR3 DNA sequence: TGTGCCAGCAGCTTAGTAGCAGGGCAGAATCAGCCCCAGCATTTT. Translated, it gives CASSLVAGQNQPQHF. This chain connects TRBV7-2 to TRBJ1-5; a weak D match, TRBD1 (5 bases). CDR3 length equals 15 residues. Germline CDR1 reads SGHTA; CDR2 reads FQGNSA. V lost 1 base, J lost 4 bases, and 11 bases lay in between.

This clonotype was counted between two and nine times. This chain connects TRBV4-1 to TRBJ2-1; possible D gene TRBD1, 6 bases. The CDR3 is 16 residues long. V lost 6 bases and J 3 bases, leaving 18 bases between the germline ends. CDR1 is MGHRA and CDR2 is YSYEKL in the germline V gene. The DNA of the CDR3 is TGCGCCAGCAGGAAAGGGGGACAATATGTCTACAATGAGCAGTTCTTC. As protein: CASRKGGQYVYNEQFF.

This clonotype has more than one count but fewer than ten. The rearrangement links TRBV7-6 to TRBJ1-1; D gene uncertain. CDR1 is SGHVS, CDR2 FNYEAQ, per germline. Trimming stripped 4 bases from V and 3 bases from J, with 9 bases between. The CDR3 length is 13 residues. Here the CDR3 DNA reads TGTGCCAGCAGCTCCCCGGAGTACACTGAAGCTTTCTTT. This gives the protein CASSSPEYTEAFF.

This clonotype was counted a few times. V usage is TRBV7-3 and J usage is TRBJ2-4; possibly TRBD1 for D (5 bases). Germline lookup yields CDR1 SGHTA and CDR2 FQGTGA. V was shortened by 3 bases and J by 6 bases, with 12 bases between the two germline ends. The CDR3 covers 14 residues. The CDR3 DNA sequence: TGTGCCAGCAGCTTGGGGCTAGGGGTAAACATTCAGTACTTC. It codes for CASSLGLGVNIQYF.

This clonotype was seen a handful of times. Here the CDR3 DNA reads TGTGCCAGCAGCGATCGGGACGGCTGGTTGAATTACGAGCAGTACTTC. This sequence encodes CASSDRDGWLNYEQYF. V is TRBV12-3 or TRBV12-4 and J is TRBJ2-7; either TRBD1 or TRBD2 may supply D (5 bases each). Trimming removed 6 bases at V and 4 bases at J, with 22 bases between. The CDR3 is made up of 16 amino acids.

There are a few counts of this clonotype. The J gene is TRBJ2-1, the V gene TRBV2, with D perhaps given as TRBD1 or TRBD2 (5 bases each). The CDR3 contains 12 residues. Per the germline V gene, CDR1 is SNHLY and CDR2 is FYNNEI. V lost 8 bases and J 9 bases, leaving 14 bases between the germline ends. This chain's CDR3 is CASDYVQGEQFF. The CDR3 coding sequence is TGTGCCAGCGACTATGTCCAGGGTGAGCAGTTCTTC.

This chain joins TRBV6-5 and TRBJ2-6; 9 nucleotides align to TRBD1. The CDR3 is made up of 15 amino acids. The V segment lost 6 bases and the J segment 4 bases; nucleotides outside the gene matches: 4. Germline loops: CDR1 MNHEY, CDR2 SVGAGI. The CDR3 region is CASRQGAAGANVLTF. The CDR3 region has the DNA TGTGCCAGCAGACAGGGGGCTGCGGGGGCCAACGTCCTGACTTTC.

The chain is built from TRBV5-5 and TRBJ2-6; D call uncertain. The germline V gene encodes CDR1 SGHKS and CDR2 YYEKEE (reference sequence). The CDR3 spans 17 residues. Trimming cost V 3 bases and J 0 bases, with 13 bases left between them. DNA for the CDR3: TGTGCCAGCAGCTGGAGTCGTGCCAACTCTGGGGCCAACGTCCTGACTTTC. This gives the protein CASSWSRANSGANVLTF.

This clonotype was recorded a few times. The chain carries TRBV3-1 and TRBJ2-7, with D perhaps TRBD2 (5 bases). The CDR3 has 16 residues. V lost 0 bases and J 3 bases, leaving 15 bases between the germline ends. Germline CDR1 reads LGHDT; CDR2 reads YNNKEL (reference sequence). The CDR3 loop reads CASSQERAGFRYEQYF. The CDR3, as DNA: TGTGCCAGCAGCCAAGAACGCGCGGGTTTTCGCTACGAGCAGTACTTC.

In its sample, this clonotype was seen a few times. J is TRBJ1-1 and V is TRBV5-8; the D is unclear. The V gene's germline CDR1 is SGHTS and CDR2 YDEGEE. The CDR3 has 14 residues. Deletions cut 1 base from V and 2 bases from J, with 9 bases between. CDR3 in amino acids: CASSLRTTNTEAFF. The CDR3, as DNA: TGTGCCAGCAGCTTGAGGACGACTAACACTGAAGCTTTCTTT.

This clonotype was seen only a few times. This sequence joins TRBV27 and TRBJ2-1, with 14 bases lining up with TRBD2. V lost 5 bases to trimming and J lost 12 bases; unmatched junction nucleotides: 6. The CDR3 sequence is 14 residues long. CDR1 MNHEY and CDR2 SMNVEV come from the germline V gene (reference sequence). The CDR3 here is CASSAGTSGGRQFF. The CDR3 DNA reads as TGTGCCAGCAGTGCCGGGACTAGCGGGGGTAGGCAGTTCTTC.

There are a few counts of this clonotype. The chain carries TRBV7-2 and TRBJ2-7; D not resolved. This CDR3 has 15 amino acids. V was pared by 1 base and J by 0 bases, with 10 bases between. Germline V gene data show CDR1 as SGHTA and CDR2 as FQGNSA. CDR3 amino acids: CASSLDAPSSYEQYF. Written as DNA, the CDR3 is TGTGCCAGCAGCTTAGATGCACCAAGCTCCTACGAGCAGTACTTC.

The chain joins TRBV5-1 to TRBJ2-3, with D possibly TRBD2 on 6 matching bases. The CDR3 extends over 14 amino acids. Trimming took off 5 bases at V and 5 bases at J, with 15 bases between the two ends. Germline assignment: CDR1 SGHRS and CDR2 YFSETQ. The CDR3 DNA is TGCGCCAGCAGGCCCGCGGAGGGAGGAGATACGCAGTATTTT. Translation gives CASRPAEGGDTQYF.

This clonotype was detected a few times. The rearrangement joins TRBV7-9 to TRBJ2-2; D call uncertain. This CDR3 comprises 10 residues. V was clipped by 0 bases and J by 13 bases, with 3 bases between them. Germline assignment: CDR1 SEHNR and CDR2 FQNEAQ (reference sequence). CDR3 sequence reads: CASSLAALFF. Written as DNA, the CDR3 is TGTGCCAGCAGCTTAGCGGCGCTGTTTTTT.

The rearrangement uses TRBV11-2 and TRBJ2-3; 8 bases are a match to TRBD2. Germline assignment: CDR1 SGHAT and CDR2 FQNNGV. The CDR3 runs to 17 residues. V was clipped by 0 bases and J by 2 bases; unmatched bases: 7. The CDR3 reads CASSLDLAGGPTDTQYF. CDR3 coding DNA: TGTGCCAGCAGCTTAGATTTGGCGGGGGGACCCACAGATACGCAGTATTTT.

The chain couples TRBV12-3 or TRBV12-4 to TRBJ1-2; the match to TRBD1 covers 8 bases. The trim removed 6 bases at V and 10 bases at J, leaving 10 bases unmatched. The CDR3 is 13 amino acids. CDR3 sequence (DNA): TGTGCCAGCAGAGATACAGGGGGAAAAGACTACACCTTC. Translation gives CASRDTGGKDYTF.

This clonotype was counted a single time. The chain employs TRBV29-1 and TRBJ1-2, with a weak D call TRBD1 (5 bases). This CDR3 contains 15 residues. In germline, CDR1 is SQVTM, CDR2 ANQGSEA. V lost 1 base, J lost 1 base, and 13 bases lay in between. The CDR3 region has the DNA TGCAGCGTTGAAGGGGAAGCAGGGCTTAACTATGGCTACACCTTC. Translated: CSVEGEAGLNYGYTF.

The table lists this clonotype with a few counts. This sequence joins TRBV4-3 and TRBJ1-2; TRBD1 matches at 7 bases. V lost 3 bases and J lost 8; bases outside the gene matches: 6. CDR1 and CDR2 (germline): LGHNA, YSLEER. The CDR3 covers 13 residues. CDR3 sequence (DNA): TGCGCCAGCAGCCATAAGGGGGCAGGAGGCTACACCTTC. Protein product: CASSHKGAGGYTF.